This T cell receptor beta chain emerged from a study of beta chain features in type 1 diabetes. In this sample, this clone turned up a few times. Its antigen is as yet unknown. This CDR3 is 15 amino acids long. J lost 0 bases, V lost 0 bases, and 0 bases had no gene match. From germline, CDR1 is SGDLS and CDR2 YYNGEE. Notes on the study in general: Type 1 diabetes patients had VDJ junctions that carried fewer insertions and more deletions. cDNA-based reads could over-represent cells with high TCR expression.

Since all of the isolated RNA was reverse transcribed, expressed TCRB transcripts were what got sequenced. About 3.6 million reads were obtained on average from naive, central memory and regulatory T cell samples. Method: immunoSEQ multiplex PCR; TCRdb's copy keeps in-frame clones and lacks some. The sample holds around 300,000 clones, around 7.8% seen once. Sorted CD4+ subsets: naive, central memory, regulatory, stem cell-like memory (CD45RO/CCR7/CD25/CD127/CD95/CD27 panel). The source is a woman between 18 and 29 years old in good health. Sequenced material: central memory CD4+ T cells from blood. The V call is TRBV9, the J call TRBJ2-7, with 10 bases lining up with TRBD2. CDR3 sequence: CASSVGTSGSYEQYF. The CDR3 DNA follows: TGTGCCAGCAGCGTAGGGACTAGCGGCTCCTACGAGCAGTACTTC.